The 24 T cell receptor beta chains below all came from one sample that was sequenced in a study of blood T cell repertoires in COVID-19. Method: immunoSEQ multiplex PCR; TCRdb's copy keeps in-frame clones and lacks some. The sample has fewer than 300,000 clones, around 86% seen once. Sequencing was carried out using peripheral blood. These TCRs come from a woman between 40 and 55 years old who had recovered from COVID-19.

The genes are TRBV27 and TRBJ2-1; 8 bases line up with TRBD1. Germline CDR1 is MNHEY and CDR2 is SMNVEV (reference sequence). The CDR3 has 14 residues. The V gene end was trimmed by 5 bases and the J gene end by 7 bases; junction bases not matched to a gene: 7. Written as DNA, the CDR3 is TGTGCCAGCAGTCACCGGACAGGGTGGAATGAGCAGTTCTTC. It yields the protein CASSHRTGWNEQFF.

The chain links TRBV10-3 to TRBJ1-1, with 8 bases aligning to TRBD1. Germline V gene lookup returns CDR1 ENHRY and CDR2 SYGVKD. The CDR3 length is 13 residues. The V gene end was trimmed by 11 bases and the J gene end by 13 bases; junction bases not matched to a gene: 18. The CDR3 loop reads CASRQGPILGGFF. The CDR3 nucleotides are TGTGCCTCCCGACAGGGGCCAATCCTCGGAGGTTTCTTT.

The chain employs TRBV10-2 and TRBJ1-6; D possibly corresponds to TRBD1 (6 bases). Trimming stripped 5 bases from V and 13 bases from J, with 18 bases between. Germline values: CDR1 WSHSY, CDR2 SAAADI. The CDR3 loop spans 14 amino acids. CDR3 coding DNA: TGCGCCAGCAGTCAGACAGGAGGTCAGGCTCCCCTCCACTTT. Protein product: CASSQTGGQAPLHF.

This clone has only a few counts. This rearrangement joins TRBV10-3 to TRBJ1-1, with D perhaps TRBD1 (5 bases). The V and J ends lost 6 bases and 3 bases respectively, with 11 bases between them. Per germline, CDR1 ENHRY and CDR2 SYGVKD. The CDR3 has 13 amino acids. CDR3 DNA sequence: TGTGCCATCAGAGTCGACAGCTACACTGAAGCTTTCTTT. Residues: CAIRVDSYTEAFF.

The V call is TRBV28, the J call TRBJ1-5; possible D gene TRBD1, 5 bases. This CDR3 contains 14 residues. V lost 8 bases and J 1 base, leaving 12 bases between the germline ends. The germline gives CDR1 MDHEN, CDR2 SYDVKM. In nucleotides, the CDR3 is TGTGCCAGCCAGGTGGGGGGAAGCAATCAGCCCCAGCATTTT. Amino acid sequence: CASQVGGSNQPQHF.

In its sample, this clone was seen a few times. This chain links TRBV5-1 with TRBJ2-7; 7 bases are a match to TRBD1. After removal of 4 bases from V and 3 bases from J, the junction contained 4 bases not matched to a gene. Germline values: CDR1 SGHRS, CDR2 YFSETQ. CDR3 length: 13 amino acids. Here the CDR3 reads CASSHGTVYEQYF. DNA of the CDR3: TGCGCCAGCAGCCACGGGACAGTCTACGAGCAGTACTTC.

The rearrangement joins TRBV5-5 to TRBJ2-5, with D tentatively TRBD2 (5 bases). CDR3 length: 13 amino acids. Germline V gene sequence: CDR1 SGHKS, CDR2 YYEKEE (reference sequence). With 1 base removed from V and 7 bases from J, the gap between germline ends came to 11 bases. CDR3 coding DNA: TGTGCCAGCAGCTTGCGTCGGGATTCGACCCAGTACTTC. Amino acid sequence: CASSLRRDSTQYF.

The V call is TRBV4-2, the J call TRBJ2-3; 11 bases fit TRBD2. Unmatched junction bases numbered 6, after V lost 1 base and J lost 3 bases. Germline-derived CDR1 and CDR2 are LGHNA and YNFKEQ. This CDR3 is built from 17 residues. The CDR3: CASSQVGVAGGTDTQYF. DNA of the CDR3: TGTGCCAGCAGCCAAGTTGGGGTAGCGGGGGGGACAGATACGCAGTATTTT.

The genes are TRBV10-1 and TRBJ2-3; 7 bases match TRBD1. J was trimmed by 3 bases and V by 3 bases; bases with no gene match: 0. Germline V gene data show CDR1 as WNHNN and CDR2 as SYGVQD (reference sequence). The CDR3 length is 13 residues. The DNA for the CDR3 is TGCGCCAGCAGTGAACAGGGGACAGATACGCAGTATTTT. Protein product: CASSEQGTDTQYF.

The chain employs TRBV6-6 and TRBJ1-5; D remains unclear. The CDR3 covers 14 residues. Germline-derived CDR1 and CDR2 are MNHNY and SVGAGI (reference sequence). Trimming removed 7 bases at V and 10 bases at J, with 20 bases between. CDR3 in amino acids: CASTIPWQVVPQHF. CDR3 DNA: TGTGCCAGCACTATTCCTTGGCAGGTCGTACCCCAGCATTTT.

This clone came up once. This sequence joins TRBV7-9 and TRBJ2-1; maybe TRBD1 (5 bases). Trimming cost V 1 base and J 6 bases, with 22 bases left between them. CDR1 is SEHNR and CDR2 is FQNEAQ in the germline V gene (reference sequence). CDR3 length: 18 amino acids. The DNA for the CDR3 is TGTGCCAGCAGCTTAGGGACCCTACAGGCTAAGGTAACCAATGAGCAGTTCTTC. Translated: CASSLGTLQAKVTNEQFF.

The chain combines TRBV4-1 with TRBJ2-7; possible D gene TRBD1, 5 bases. This CDR3 region has 15 residues. CDR1 is MGHRA and CDR2 is YSYEKL in the germline V gene. With 0 bases removed from V and 3 bases from J, the gap between germline ends came to 12 bases. The CDR3 DNA reads as TGCGCCAGCAGCCAAGATCCCCAGGGCGGCTACGAGCAGTACTTC. Its protein product is CASSQDPQGGYEQYF.

This chain uses TRBV9 with TRBJ1-2; D might be TRBD1 (6 bases). The CDR3 has 14 amino acids. Trimming removed 2 bases at V and 1 base at J, with 9 bases between. Germline V gene lookup returns CDR1 SGDLS and CDR2 YYNGEE. CDR3 loop: CASSVGGFNYGYTF. CDR3 nucleotides: TGTGCCAGCAGCGTTGGGGGCTTTAACTATGGCTACACCTTC.

The chain has TRBV6-2 or TRBV6-3 and TRBJ1-5, with D uncertain. Germline-derived CDR1 and CDR2 are MNHEY and SVGEGT. The CDR3 consists of 17 residues. Trimming cost V 3 bases and J 0 bases, with 15 bases left between them. In nucleotides, the CDR3 is TGTGCCAGCAGTTATGATCCGGAGTTAAATAGCAATCAGCCCCAGCATTTT. The encoded protein is CASSYDPELNSNQPQHF.

The rearrangement joins TRBV10-3 to TRBJ2-7; maybe TRBD1 (6 bases). CDR1 ENHRY and CDR2 SYGVKD come from the germline V gene. This CDR3 region has 16 residues. The V end lost 5 bases, the J end lost 2 bases, and 19 bases lay between the germline ends. DNA of the CDR3: TGTGCCATCAGTAAGGACACAGGGTCCCCTCCCTACGAGCAGTACTTC. It codes for CAISKDTGSPPYEQYF.

The rearrangement joins TRBV6-6 to TRBJ1-4, with a possible D match to TRBD1 (6 bases). Trimming took 5 bases from V and 8 from J, leaving 12 bases between them. CDR1 and CDR2 (germline): MNHNY, SVGAGI (reference sequence). The CDR3 runs 13 residues. CDR3 loop: CASSPPGEEKLFF. In DNA form, the CDR3 reads TGTGCCAGCAGTCCCCCAGGGGAGGAAAAACTGTTTTTT.

The chain uses TRBV2 and TRBJ2-7, with 11 bases fitting TRBD2. CDR3 size: 14 residues. From germline, CDR1 is SNHLY and CDR2 FYNNEI. V was clipped by 6 bases and J by 3 bases; unmatched bases: 4. CDR3 nucleotide sequence: TGTGCCAGCAGACCCGGACTAGCGGGCTACGAGCAGTACTTC. This gives the protein CASRPGLAGYEQYF.

For the CDR3, the DNA is TGTGCCAGCAGTTACTCGGGACACCCCTACGAGCAGTACTTC. It codes for CASSYSGHPYEQYF. The V gene is TRBV6-5, the J gene TRBJ2-7; TRBD1 is a possible D gene (6 bases). CDR1 and CDR2 from the germline V gene are MNHEY and SVGAGI. Trimming left V 0 bases short and J 2 bases short, with 8 bases between. This CDR3 spans 14 amino acids.

This sequence joins TRBV7-8 and TRBJ2-7; no clear D gene. The CDR3 contains 15 residues. Germline CDR1 is SGHVS and CDR2 is FQNEAQ. The V and J ends lost 1 base and 1 base respectively, with 11 bases between them. Written as DNA, the CDR3 is TGTGCCAGCAGCTTAGGACCGGGTCAGTCCTACGAGCAGTACTTC. Translated, it gives CASSLGPGQSYEQYF. Based on the CDR3 plus reference TRBV7-8 and TRBJ2-7, the full variable domain is GAGVSQSPRYKVAKRGQDVALRCDPISGHVSLFWYQQALGQGPEFLTYFQNEAQLDKSGLPSDRFFAERPEGSVSTLKIQRTQQEDSAVYLCASSLGPGQSYEQYFGPGTRLTVT.

The chain joins TRBV9 to TRBJ1-1; D is undetermined. V lost 3 bases and J lost 4, with 13 bases in between. Germline V CDR1 and CDR2: SGDLS, YYNGEE. The CDR3 is made up of 14 amino acids. The CDR3 DNA is TGTGCCAGCAGCGGCCTTCGGGTCGGCACTGAAGCTTTCTTT. It translates to CASSGLRVGTEAFF.

The sample holds a few counts of this clone. The genes are TRBV4-1 and TRBJ1-1; no clear D gene. This CDR3 region has 13 residues. CDR1 is MGHRA and CDR2 is YSYEKL in the germline V gene. Trimming removed 0 bases at V and 4 bases at J, with 6 bases between. The CDR3 sequence is CASSQDRGTEAFF. In DNA form, the CDR3 reads TGCGCCAGCAGCCAAGATAGAGGCACTGAAGCTTTCTTT.

This rearrangement joins TRBV5-5 to TRBJ2-3, with D perhaps TRBD2 (7 bases). V lost 3 bases and J lost 3, with 17 bases in between. Germline CDR1 SGHKS, CDR2 YYEKEE (reference sequence). This CDR3 contains 16 residues. CDR3 coding DNA: TGTGCCAGCAGCTCCTTATGGGGGGGGGCAACAGATACGCAGTATTTT. Translating it yields CASSSLWGGATDTQYF.

The chain joins TRBV5-6 to TRBJ1-1; maybe TRBD1 (5 bases). CDR3 length: 16 residues. The V end was cut by 6 bases, the J end by 0 bases, with 18 bases between. The V gene's germline CDR1 is SGHDT and CDR2 YYEEEE. The CDR3 spells CASILGGGPLNTEAFF. The DNA for the CDR3 is TGTGCCAGCATTCTCGGGGGGGGACCCCTGAACACTGAAGCTTTCTTT.

V is TRBV19 and J is TRBJ1-1; 8 bases line up with TRBD1. From germline, CDR1 is LNHDA and CDR2 SQIVND (reference sequence). The CDR3 length is 13 residues. V gave up 5 bases and J gave up 7 bases; unmatched junction bases: 6. The CDR3 sequence is CASSLGQGLEAFF. The CDR3 region has the DNA TGTGCCAGTAGTCTCGGACAGGGACTTGAAGCTTTCTTT.